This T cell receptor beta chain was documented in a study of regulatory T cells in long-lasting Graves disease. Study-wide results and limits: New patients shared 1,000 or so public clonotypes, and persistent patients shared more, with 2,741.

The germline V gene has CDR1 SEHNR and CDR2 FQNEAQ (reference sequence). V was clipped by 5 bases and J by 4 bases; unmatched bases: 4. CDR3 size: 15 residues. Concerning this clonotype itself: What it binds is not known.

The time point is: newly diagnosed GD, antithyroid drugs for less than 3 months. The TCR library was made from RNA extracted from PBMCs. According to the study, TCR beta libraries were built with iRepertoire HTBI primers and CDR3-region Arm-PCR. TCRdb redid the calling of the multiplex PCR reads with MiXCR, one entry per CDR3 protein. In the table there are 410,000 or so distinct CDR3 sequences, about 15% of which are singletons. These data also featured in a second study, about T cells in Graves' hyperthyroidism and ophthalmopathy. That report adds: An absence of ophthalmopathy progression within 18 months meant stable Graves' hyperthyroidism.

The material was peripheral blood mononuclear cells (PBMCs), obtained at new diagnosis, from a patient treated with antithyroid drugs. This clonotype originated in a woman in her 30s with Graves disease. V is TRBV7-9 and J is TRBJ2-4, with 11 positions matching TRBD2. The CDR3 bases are TGTGCCAGCAGCCCCGGGACTAGCGGTAAAAACATTCAGTACTTC. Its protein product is CASSPGTSGKNIQYF.